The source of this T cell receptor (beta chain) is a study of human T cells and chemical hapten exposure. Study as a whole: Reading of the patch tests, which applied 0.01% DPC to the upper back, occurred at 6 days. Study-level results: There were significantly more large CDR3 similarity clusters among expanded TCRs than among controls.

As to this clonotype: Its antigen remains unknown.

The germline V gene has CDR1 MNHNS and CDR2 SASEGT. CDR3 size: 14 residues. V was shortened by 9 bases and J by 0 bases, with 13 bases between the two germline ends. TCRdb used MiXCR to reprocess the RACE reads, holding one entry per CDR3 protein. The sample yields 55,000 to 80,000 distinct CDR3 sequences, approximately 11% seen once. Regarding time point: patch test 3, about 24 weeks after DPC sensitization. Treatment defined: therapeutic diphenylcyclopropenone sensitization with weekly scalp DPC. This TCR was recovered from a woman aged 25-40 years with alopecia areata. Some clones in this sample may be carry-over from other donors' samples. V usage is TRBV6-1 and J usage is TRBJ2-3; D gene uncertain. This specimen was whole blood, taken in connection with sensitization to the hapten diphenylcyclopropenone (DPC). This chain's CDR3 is CASGLPDSTDTQYF. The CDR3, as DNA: TGTGCCAGTGGCCTGCCAGATAGCACAGATACGCAGTATTTT.